Below are 15 T cell receptor beta chains sequenced from a single sample in a study of cytomegalovirus exposure and HLA in healthy donors. 13 Jbeta primers and 60 Vbeta primers were used for the PCR. Data came from immunoSEQ multiplex PCR; TCRdb stores just in-frame clones and leaves some out. The data contain roughly 92,000 clones, about 80% of them singletons. Sequenced: PBMCs. Every receptor here comes from a woman aged 50 to 65 in good health and CMV-seropositive.

V gene TRBV5-1 combines with J gene TRBJ2-7; 7 nucleotides align to TRBD2. The length of the CDR3 is 14 residues. Germline CDR1 and CDR2: SGHRS and YFSETQ. J gave up 12 bases and V 4 bases, and 16 bases lay outside the gene matches. The CDR3 nucleotides are TGCGCCAGCAGCCTCGGGGAGGGCCATGGGCAGCGGTACGTC. This codes for CASSLGEGHGQRYV.

The rearrangement uses TRBV5-1 and TRBJ2-5, with 16 nucleotides matching TRBD2. Germline trimming cut 4 bases from V and 2 bases from J; bases unmatched to any gene: 8. CDR3 length: 18 residues. Looked up from germline, CDR1 is SGHRS and CDR2 is YFSETQ. The CDR3 bases are TGCGCCAGCAGCCCCGGGACTAGCGGGAGGGCGCGGCAAGAGACCCAGTACTTC. Its protein is CASSPGTSGRARQETQYF.

This clone was found once. V usage is TRBV6-5 and J usage is TRBJ2-7, with D perhaps TRBD1 (6 bases). Germline V gene lookup returns CDR1 MNHEY and CDR2 SVGAGI. V dropped 5 bases and J dropped 2 bases, with 10 bases sitting between them. The CDR3 totals 13 residues. The CDR3 sequence: CASSPGATYEQYV. CDR3 DNA: TGTGCCAGCAGTCCAGGGGCTACCTACGAGCAGTACGTC.

This clone has just one count. The CDR3 reads CSSWGGEEQFF. In nucleotides, the CDR3 is TGCAGCTCTTGGGGGGGCGAAGAGCAGTTCTTC. The V and J genes are TRBV29-1 and TRBJ2-1; D possibly corresponds to TRBD2 (7 bases). CDR1 and CDR2 (germline): SQVTM, ANQGSEA. This CDR3 comprises 11 residues. V gave up 8 bases and J gave up 10 bases, with 15 bases separating them.

V gene TRBV30 combines with J gene TRBJ1-4; no reliable D call. This CDR3 has 13 amino acids. Germline CDR1 is GTSNPN and CDR2 is SVGIG (reference sequence). Between the trimmed V and J ends, which lost 2 bases and 8 bases, there was a span of 12 bases. As DNA, the CDR3 is TGTGCCTGGAGTCCGTTCCTATCAGAAAAACTGTTTTTT. This sequence encodes CAWSPFLSEKLFF.

The chain links TRBV15 to TRBJ2-2; D is uncertain. Looked up from germline, CDR1 is LNHNV and CDR2 is YYDKDF (reference sequence). The CDR3 runs 16 residues. Trimming shortened V by 8 bases and J by 0 bases, and 16 bases separated the two germline ends. CDR3 region: CATQPDTVANTGELFF. In DNA form, the CDR3 reads TGTGCCACCCAACCTGACACAGTCGCGAACACCGGGGAGCTGTTTTTT.

The chain combines TRBV6-5 with TRBJ1-2, with no clear D. The CDR3 length is 14 residues. Germline-derived CDR1 and CDR2 are MNHEY and SVGAGI. Trimming removed 5 bases at V and 6 bases at J, with 16 bases between. Here the CDR3 DNA reads TGTGCCAGCAGTCCTATTTCCCCCCCCAATGGCTACACCTTC. Translating it yields CASSPISPPNGYTF.

The chain employs TRBV2 and TRBJ1-2; no clear D gene. The germline gives CDR1 SNHLY, CDR2 FYNNEI. The CDR3 runs 11 residues. The V end lost 9 bases, the J end lost 2 bases, and 7 bases lay between the germline ends. The CDR3 DNA sequence: TGTGCCAGGGGCGGGAACTATGGCTACACCTTC. Its protein is CARGGNYGYTF.

This chain uses TRBV7-2 with TRBJ2-5; 8 nucleotides match TRBD2. This CDR3 spans 14 amino acids. V shed 4 bases, J shed 5 bases, and the junction held 6 bases outside the gene matches. Germline V lookup: CDR1 SGHTA, CDR2 FQGNSA. CDR3 nucleotide sequence: TGTGCCAGCAGCTGGCGGGAGGCCGGGGAGACCCAGTACTTC. Protein: CASSWREAGETQYF.

This clone has a handful of counts. The chain carries TRBV6-1 and TRBJ1-4; D is unclear. The V and J ends lost 7 bases and 2 bases respectively, with 14 bases between them. The CDR3 runs to 15 residues. The V gene's germline CDR1 is MNHNS and CDR2 SASEGT. The DNA of the CDR3 is TGTGCCAGCACCCGGGAGGTCGGCACTAATGAAAAACTGTTTTTT. Translation gives CASTREVGTNEKLFF.

The chain has TRBV9 and TRBJ2-1; the match to TRBD2 covers 7 bases. In germline, CDR1 is SGDLS, CDR2 YYNGEE. This CDR3 is 15 amino acids long. The ends lost 3 bases at V and 1 base at J; junction bases unmatched: 4. The CDR3 DNA reads as TGTGCCAGCAGCGGCGGGAGAGGGTCCTACAATGAGCAGTTCTTC. Translation gives CASSGGRGSYNEQFF.

The genes are TRBV5-6 and TRBJ2-1; maybe TRBD2 (5 bases). Looked up from germline, CDR1 is SGHDT and CDR2 is YYEEEE. V shed 1 base and J shed 0 bases, with 14 bases lying between them. The CDR3 has 17 amino acids. Here the CDR3 reads CASSLSLRAISYNEQFF. The CDR3, as DNA: TGTGCCAGCAGCTTGTCGCTGCGGGCTATCTCCTACAATGAGCAGTTCTTC.

V gene TRBV30 combines with J gene TRBJ1-2; D is unresolved. The germline gives CDR1 GTSNPN, CDR2 SVGIG (reference sequence). V lost 3 bases and J 2 bases, leaving 19 bases between the germline ends. CDR3 length: 16 amino acids. Here the CDR3 DNA reads TGTGCCTGGAGCGTGCGAACGGAGCCGGGGAACTATGGCTACACCTTC. Its protein is CAWSVRTEPGNYGYTF.

The V gene is TRBV30, the J gene TRBJ2-3; 9 bases map to TRBD2. The CDR3 totals 16 residues. Trimming cost V 2 bases and J 1 base; bases outside gene matches: 7. Per germline, CDR1 GTSNPN and CDR2 SVGIG (reference sequence). CDR3 protein: CAWSRTTSGRTDTQYF. The DNA for the CDR3 is TGTGCCTGGAGTCGGACTACTAGCGGGCGCACAGATACGCAGTATTTT.

The genes are TRBV6-5 and TRBJ2-7; a weak D match, TRBD1 (5 bases). CDR1 and CDR2 (germline): MNHEY, SVGAGI. The CDR3 has 14 residues. V was trimmed by 6 bases and J by 3 bases, leaving 15 bases between them. The CDR3 spells CASSPSGFRYEQYF. The CDR3 DNA reads TGTGCCAGCAGCCCATCAGGGTTCCGCTACGAGCAGTACTTC.